The T cell receptor (beta chain) under discussion was sequenced for a study of beta chain features in type 1 diabetes. As every portion of the isolated RNA was reverse transcribed, the sequencing read expressed TCRB transcripts. Some clones are missing from TCRdb's copy, which holds only in-frame ones; the method was immunoSEQ multiplex PCR. The profile covers 300,000 or so clones, with roughly 8% appearing a single time and less than 0.5% taken by the ten largest. CDR3 size: 14 residues. Germline V gives CDR1 WNHNN, CDR2 SYGVQD (reference sequence). Trimming took off 3 bases at V and 9 bases at J, with 18 bases between the two ends.

The sample taken for sequencing was central memory CD4+ T cells from blood. The receptor comes from a woman under 30 in good health. The rearrangement joins TRBV10-1 to TRBJ2-7; possibly TRBD2 for D (5 bases). CDR3 sequence: CASSESGRQGRQYF. CDR3 nucleotides: TGCGCCAGCAGTGAAAGCGGTCGACAAGGCAGGCAGTACTTC.